A single TCR beta chain is shown here with its context. Antigen: not known. The sample originates from a study of T cell responses to AZD1222 COVID-19 vaccine. Study information: Second-dose intervals near 4 or 12 weeks were combined. Study observations and caveats: Donors were chiefly white British, with a greater number of females, and clonal diversity was perhaps underestimated. Repertoire sampling was restricted to post-peak T cell response timepoints.

Germline V gene lookup returns CDR1 SNHLY and CDR2 FYNNEI. This CDR3 contains 13 residues. V was pared by 4 bases and J by 7 bases, with 13 bases between. The data were produced by immunoSEQ multiplex PCR, yet TCRdb's version contains in-frame clones alone and is incomplete. Of about 84,000 clones in the sample, 70% to 90% are singletons; the top ten hold roughly 1.6%. The TCR comes from an adult in good health. The V gene is TRBV2, the J gene TRBJ1-1; D is unresolved. Sequencing used peripheral blood, obtained on day 0 of AZD1222 vaccination. Here the CDR3 reads CASSAPGPHEAFF. The CDR3, as DNA: TGTGCCAGCAGTGCCCCAGGACCCCATGAAGCTTTCTTT.